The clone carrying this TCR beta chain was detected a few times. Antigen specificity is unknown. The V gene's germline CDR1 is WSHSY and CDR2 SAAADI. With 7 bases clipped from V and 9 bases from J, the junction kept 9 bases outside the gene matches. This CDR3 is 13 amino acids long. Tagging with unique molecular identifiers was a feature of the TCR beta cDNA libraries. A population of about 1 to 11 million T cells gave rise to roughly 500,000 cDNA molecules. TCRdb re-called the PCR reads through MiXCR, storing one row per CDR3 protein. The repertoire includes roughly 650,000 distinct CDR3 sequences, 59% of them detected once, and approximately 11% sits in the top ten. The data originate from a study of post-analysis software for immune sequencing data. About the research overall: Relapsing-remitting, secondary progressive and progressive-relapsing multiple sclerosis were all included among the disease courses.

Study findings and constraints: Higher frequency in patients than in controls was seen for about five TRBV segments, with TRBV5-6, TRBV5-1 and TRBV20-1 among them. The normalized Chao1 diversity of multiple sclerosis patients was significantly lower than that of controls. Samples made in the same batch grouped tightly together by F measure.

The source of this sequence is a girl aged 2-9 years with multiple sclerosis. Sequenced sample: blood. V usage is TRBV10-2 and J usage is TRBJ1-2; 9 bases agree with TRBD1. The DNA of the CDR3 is TGCGCCAGCAAGCGGGGACAGGGAGGACGCTACACCTTC. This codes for CASKRGQGGRYTF.